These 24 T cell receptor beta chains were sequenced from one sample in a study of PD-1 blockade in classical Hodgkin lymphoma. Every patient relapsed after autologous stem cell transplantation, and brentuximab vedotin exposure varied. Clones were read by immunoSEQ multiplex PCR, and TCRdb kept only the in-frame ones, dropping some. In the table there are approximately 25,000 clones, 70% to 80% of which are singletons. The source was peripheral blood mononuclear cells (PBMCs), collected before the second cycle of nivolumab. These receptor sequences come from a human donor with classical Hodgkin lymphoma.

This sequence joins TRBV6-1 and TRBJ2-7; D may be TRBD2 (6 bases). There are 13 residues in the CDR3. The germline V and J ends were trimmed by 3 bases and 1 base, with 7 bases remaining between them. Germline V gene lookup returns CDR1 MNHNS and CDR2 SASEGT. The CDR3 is CASSEGGSYEQYF. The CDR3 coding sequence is TGTGCCAGCAGTGAGGGGGGTTCCTACGAGCAGTACTTC.

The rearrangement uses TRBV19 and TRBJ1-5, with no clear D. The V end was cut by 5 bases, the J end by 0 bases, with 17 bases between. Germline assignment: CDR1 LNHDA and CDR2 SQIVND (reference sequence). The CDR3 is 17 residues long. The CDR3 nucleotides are TGTGCCAGTAGTCGCCTCCCCGCTCTCCTTAGCAATCAGCCCCAGCATTTT. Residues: CASSRLPALLSNQPQHF.

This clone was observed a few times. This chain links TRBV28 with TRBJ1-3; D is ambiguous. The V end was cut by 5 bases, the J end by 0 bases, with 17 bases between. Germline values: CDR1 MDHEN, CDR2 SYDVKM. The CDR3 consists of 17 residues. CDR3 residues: CASSPHTGLLSGNTIYF. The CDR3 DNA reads TGTGCCAGCAGTCCCCATACTGGACTCCTCTCTGGAAACACCATATATTTT.

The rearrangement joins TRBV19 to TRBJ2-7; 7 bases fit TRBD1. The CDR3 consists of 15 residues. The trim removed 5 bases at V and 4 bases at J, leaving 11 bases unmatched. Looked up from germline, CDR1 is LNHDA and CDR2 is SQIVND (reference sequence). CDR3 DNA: TGTGCCAGTAGTCCCCGGACAGGTTTTACTTACGAGCAGTACTTC. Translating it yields CASSPRTGFTYEQYF.

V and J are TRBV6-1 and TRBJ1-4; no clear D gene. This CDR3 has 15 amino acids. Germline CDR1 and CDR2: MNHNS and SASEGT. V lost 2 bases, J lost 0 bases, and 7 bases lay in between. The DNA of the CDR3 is TGTGCCAGCAGTGAACTGGGCTCAACTAATGAAAAACTGTTTTTT. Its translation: CASSELGSTNEKLFF.

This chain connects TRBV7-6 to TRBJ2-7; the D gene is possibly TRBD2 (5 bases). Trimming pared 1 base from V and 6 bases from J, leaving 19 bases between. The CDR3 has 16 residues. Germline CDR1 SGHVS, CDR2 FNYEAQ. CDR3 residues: CASSLEGSSATTEQYF. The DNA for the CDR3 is TGTGCCAGCAGCTTAGAGGGTAGTAGCGCCACCACCGAGCAGTACTTC.

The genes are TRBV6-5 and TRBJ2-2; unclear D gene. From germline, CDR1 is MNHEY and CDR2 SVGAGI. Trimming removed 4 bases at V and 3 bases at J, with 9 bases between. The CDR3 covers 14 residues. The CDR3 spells CASSFGSYTGELFF. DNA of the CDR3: TGTGCCAGCAGTTTCGGCAGCTACACCGGGGAGCTGTTTTTT.

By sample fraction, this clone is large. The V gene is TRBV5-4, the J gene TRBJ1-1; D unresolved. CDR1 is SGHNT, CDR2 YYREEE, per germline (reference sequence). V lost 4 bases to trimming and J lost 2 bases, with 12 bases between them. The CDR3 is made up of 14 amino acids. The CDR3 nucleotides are TGTGCCAGCAGCCCTACGTGGGCAAACACTGAAGCTTTCTTT. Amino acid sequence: CASSPTWANTEAFF.

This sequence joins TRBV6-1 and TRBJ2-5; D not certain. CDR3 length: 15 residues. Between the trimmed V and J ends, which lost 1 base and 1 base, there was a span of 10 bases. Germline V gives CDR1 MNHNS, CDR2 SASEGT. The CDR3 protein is CASSEGWGIQETQYF. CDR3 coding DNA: TGTGCCAGCAGTGAAGGGTGGGGTATCCAAGAGACCCAGTACTTC.

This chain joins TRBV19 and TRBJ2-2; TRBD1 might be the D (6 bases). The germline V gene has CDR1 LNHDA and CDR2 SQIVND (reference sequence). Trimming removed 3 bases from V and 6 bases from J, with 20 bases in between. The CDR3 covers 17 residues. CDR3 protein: CASSIGDRSRGPGELFF. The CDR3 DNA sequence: TGTGCCAGTAGTATCGGAGACAGGTCGAGGGGACCCGGGGAGCTGTTTTTT.

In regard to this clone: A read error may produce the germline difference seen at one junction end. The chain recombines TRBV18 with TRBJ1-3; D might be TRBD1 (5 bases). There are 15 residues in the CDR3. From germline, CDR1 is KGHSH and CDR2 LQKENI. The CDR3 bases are TGTGCCAGCTCGCCACAGGTGATCGCTGGAAACACCATATATTTT. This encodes CASSPQVIAGNTIYF.

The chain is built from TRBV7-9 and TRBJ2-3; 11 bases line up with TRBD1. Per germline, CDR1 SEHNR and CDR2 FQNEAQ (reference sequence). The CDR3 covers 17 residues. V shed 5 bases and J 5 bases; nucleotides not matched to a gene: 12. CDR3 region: CASSTPLDRGLGDTQYF. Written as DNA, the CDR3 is TGTGCCAGCAGCACTCCCTTGGACAGGGGGCTGGGAGATACGCAGTATTTT. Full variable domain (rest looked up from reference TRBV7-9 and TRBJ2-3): DTGVSQNPRHKITKRGQNVTFRCDPISEHNRLYWYRQTLGQGPEFLTYFQNEAQLEKSRLLSDRFSAERPKGSFSTLEIQRTEQGDSAMYLCASSTPLDRGLGDTQYFGPGTRLTVL.

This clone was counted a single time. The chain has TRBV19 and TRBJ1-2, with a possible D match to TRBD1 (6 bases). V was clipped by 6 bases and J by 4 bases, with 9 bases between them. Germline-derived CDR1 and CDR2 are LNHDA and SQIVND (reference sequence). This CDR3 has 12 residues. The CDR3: CASSRDTYGYTF. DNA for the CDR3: TGTGCCAGTAGCCGGGACACCTATGGCTACACCTTC.

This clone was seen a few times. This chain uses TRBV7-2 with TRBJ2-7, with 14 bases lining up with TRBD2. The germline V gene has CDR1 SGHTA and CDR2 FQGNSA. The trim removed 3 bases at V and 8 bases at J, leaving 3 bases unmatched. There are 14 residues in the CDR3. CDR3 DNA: TGTGCCAGCAGCTTTGGACTAGCGGGAGGAAAGCAGTACTTC. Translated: CASSFGLAGGKQYF.

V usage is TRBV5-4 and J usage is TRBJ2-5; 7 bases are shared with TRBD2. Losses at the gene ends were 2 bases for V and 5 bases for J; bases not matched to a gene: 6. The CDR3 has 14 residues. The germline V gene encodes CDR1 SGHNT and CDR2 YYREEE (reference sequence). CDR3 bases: TGTGCCAGCAGCTTTTCGGGAGGACTTGAGACCCAGTACTTC. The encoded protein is CASSFSGGLETQYF.

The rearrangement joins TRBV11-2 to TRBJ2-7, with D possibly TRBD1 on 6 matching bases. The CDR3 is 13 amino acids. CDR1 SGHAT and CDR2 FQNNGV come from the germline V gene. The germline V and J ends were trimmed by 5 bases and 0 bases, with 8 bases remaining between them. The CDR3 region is CASSLGASYEQYF. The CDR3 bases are TGTGCCAGCAGCCTGGGGGCCTCCTACGAGCAGTACTTC.

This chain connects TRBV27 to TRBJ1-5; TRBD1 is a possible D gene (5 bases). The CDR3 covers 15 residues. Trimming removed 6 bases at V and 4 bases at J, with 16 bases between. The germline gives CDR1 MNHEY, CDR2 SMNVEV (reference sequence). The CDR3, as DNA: TGTGCCAGCAGACACCCTGACAGCAGAAATCAGCCCCAGCATTTT. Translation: CASRHPDSRNQPQHF.

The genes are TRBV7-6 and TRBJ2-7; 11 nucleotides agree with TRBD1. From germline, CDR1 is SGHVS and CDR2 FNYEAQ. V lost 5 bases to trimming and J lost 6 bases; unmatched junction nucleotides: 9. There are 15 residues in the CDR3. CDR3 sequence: CASSRGGTGGLEQYF. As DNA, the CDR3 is TGTGCCAGCAGCCGTGGGGGGACAGGGGGTCTCGAGCAGTACTTC.

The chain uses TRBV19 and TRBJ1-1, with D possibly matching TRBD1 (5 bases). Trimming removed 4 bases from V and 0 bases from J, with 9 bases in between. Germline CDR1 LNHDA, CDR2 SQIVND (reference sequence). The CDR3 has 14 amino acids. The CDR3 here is CASSNEGMNTEAFF. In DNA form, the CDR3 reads TGTGCCAGTAGTAATGAGGGGATGAACACTGAAGCTTTCTTT.

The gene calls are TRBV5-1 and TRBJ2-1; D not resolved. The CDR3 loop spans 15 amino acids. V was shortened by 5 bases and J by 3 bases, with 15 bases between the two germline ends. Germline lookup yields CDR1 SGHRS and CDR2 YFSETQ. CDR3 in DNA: TGCGCCAGCAGACTAAGCAGTACCCTCTACAATGAGCAGTTCTTC. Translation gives CASRLSSTLYNEQFF.

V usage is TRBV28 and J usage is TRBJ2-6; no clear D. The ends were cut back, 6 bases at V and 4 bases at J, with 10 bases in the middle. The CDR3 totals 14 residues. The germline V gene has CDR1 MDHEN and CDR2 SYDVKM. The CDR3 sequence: CASRTWPGANVLTF. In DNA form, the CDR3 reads TGTGCCAGCAGAACGTGGCCAGGGGCCAACGTCCTGACTTTC.

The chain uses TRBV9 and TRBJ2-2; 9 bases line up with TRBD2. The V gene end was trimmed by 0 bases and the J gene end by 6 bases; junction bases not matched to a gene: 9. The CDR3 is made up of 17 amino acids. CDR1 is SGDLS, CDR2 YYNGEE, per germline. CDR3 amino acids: CASSVGPASGIAGELFF. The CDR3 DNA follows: TGTGCCAGCAGCGTAGGGCCGGCTAGCGGGATCGCCGGGGAGCTGTTTTTT.

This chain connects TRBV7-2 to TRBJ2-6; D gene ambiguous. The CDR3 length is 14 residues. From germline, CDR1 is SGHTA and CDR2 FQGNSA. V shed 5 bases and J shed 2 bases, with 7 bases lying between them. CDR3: CASSPQAGANVLTF. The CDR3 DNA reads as TGTGCCAGCAGCCCCCAGGCTGGGGCCAACGTCCTGACTTTC.

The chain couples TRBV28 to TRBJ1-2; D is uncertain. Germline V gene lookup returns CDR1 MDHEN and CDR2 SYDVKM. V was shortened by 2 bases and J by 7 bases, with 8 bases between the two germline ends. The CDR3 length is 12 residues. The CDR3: CASSLTLGGYTF. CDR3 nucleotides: TGTGCCAGCAGTTTAACTCTAGGTGGCTACACCTTC.